A single sample is the source of the 23 T cell receptor beta chains below, sequenced in a study of Graves' ophthalmopathy and Graves' hyperthyroidism. RNA transcripts served as template for amplifying TCR beta CDR3 sequences. HTBI primers were used in a first-round RT-PCR, which preceded a second-round multiplex PCR. Each CDR3 protein gets one entry after TCRdb re-called the multiplex PCR reads with MiXCR. The sample yields 580,000 or so distinct CDR3 sequences, under 40% seen once. The source material was peripheral blood or thyroid tissue (not recorded which). These receptors originate from an adult man with Graves' hyperthyroidism.

This clonotype occurred many times. The chain links TRBV5-1 to TRBJ1-2, with a tentative D call TRBD1 (6 bases). The length of the CDR3 is 14 residues. Germline values: CDR1 SGHRS, CDR2 YFSETQ. V lost 0 bases and J lost 4, with 10 bases in between. This chain's CDR3 is CASSLGTTGYGYTF. DNA for the CDR3: TGCGCCAGCAGCTTGGGGACGACAGGCTATGGCTACACCTTC.

This sequence joins TRBV29-1 and TRBJ2-7, with 10 bases lining up with TRBD1. Germline V gives CDR1 SQVTM, CDR2 ANQGSEA. This CDR3 region has 13 residues. V trimming: 7 bases; J trimming: 2 bases; junction bases outside the gene matches: 5. The CDR3 DNA reads as TGCAGCGGGGGGACAGGGGATACCTACGAGCAGTACTTC. Its translation: CSGGTGDTYEQYF.

The CDR3 is CASSEHTGQGYEQYF. DNA for the CDR3: TGCGCCAGCAGTGAGCACACAGGACAGGGGTACGAGCAGTACTTC. The chain couples TRBV10-2 to TRBJ2-7, with 9 bases identical to TRBD1. The CDR3 is 15 residues long. Germline V gene sequence: CDR1 WSHSY, CDR2 SAAADI. V lost 2 bases to trimming and J lost 4 bases; unmatched junction nucleotides: 6.

This clonotype was detected once. The V gene is TRBV29-1, the J gene TRBJ1-1; maybe TRBD1 (5 bases). Germline V CDR1 and CDR2: SQVTM, ANQGSEA. Trimming removed 4 bases at V and 6 bases at J, with 21 bases between. The CDR3 has 15 residues. The CDR3 coding sequence is TGCAGCGTTGTTTTGAGCGGGGGGAGAGGCGCTGAAGCTTTCTTT. This gives the protein CSVVLSGGRGAEAFF.

This clonotype was observed many times. V is TRBV6-6 and J is TRBJ1-2, with 8 bases aligning to TRBD1. V was clipped by 7 bases and J by 4 bases; unmatched bases: 8. Germline V gene lookup returns CDR1 MNHNY and CDR2 SVGAGI (reference sequence). The CDR3 is 14 amino acids. CDR3 bases: TGTGCCAGCACCCGGACAGGGAGCGGCTATGGCTACACCTTC. It codes for CASTRTGSGYGYTF.

Ten or more counts support this clonotype. This rearrangement joins TRBV27 to TRBJ2-5, with D tentatively TRBD1 (5 bases). Looked up from germline, CDR1 is MNHEY and CDR2 is SMNVEV (reference sequence). With 5 bases removed from V and 4 bases from J, the gap between germline ends came to 14 bases. CDR3 size: 14 residues. CDR3 sequence: CASSSQGGVETQYF. DNA of the CDR3: TGTGCCAGCAGTAGCCAGGGTGGGGTAGAGACCCAGTACTTC.

The sample holds many counts of this clonotype. The chain uses TRBV20-1 and TRBJ1-6, with a possible D match to TRBD1 (5 bases). Germline V gene lookup returns CDR1 DFQATT and CDR2 SNEGSKA (reference sequence). V lost 6 bases, J lost 8 bases, and 17 bases lay in between. The CDR3 has 14 residues. The CDR3 sequence: CSASVGREHSPLHF. The CDR3 DNA is TGCAGTGCATCGGTGGGCAGGGAACATTCACCCCTCCACTTT.

About this clonotype: With a much larger clone just one base away, this may be a read error. The rearrangement joins TRBV7-2 to TRBJ2-7; D not certain. The CDR3 has 14 residues. In germline, CDR1 is SGHTA, CDR2 FQGNSA. The CDR3 loop is CASSPGGVSYGQYF. As DNA, the CDR3 is TGTGCCAGCAGTCCCGGCGGAGTTTCCTACGGGCAGTACTTC.

This clonotype was recorded many times. The genes are TRBV5-8 and TRBJ1-5; the D is unclear. The CDR3 loop spans 16 amino acids. Trimming stripped 0 bases from V and 2 bases from J, with 12 bases between. CDR1 and CDR2 from the germline V gene are SGHTS and YDEGEE. In DNA form, the CDR3 reads TGTGCCAGCAGCTTGGAGGGATCGTGGGGCAATCAGCCCCAGCATTTT. Amino acid sequence: CASSLEGSWGNQPQHF.

Many counts were recorded for this clonotype. V usage is TRBV7-9 and J usage is TRBJ1-1; D is uncertain. The ends were cut back, 2 bases at V and 0 bases at J, with 10 bases in the middle. Germline CDR1 reads SEHNR; CDR2 reads FQNEAQ (reference sequence). The CDR3 extends over 15 amino acids. Here the CDR3 reads CASSLIAGVNTEAFF. DNA for the CDR3: TGTGCCAGCAGCTTAATCGCAGGAGTGAACACTGAAGCTTTCTTT.

This clonotype was observed many times. A junction end diverges from the germline sequence, so it may reflect a read error. V and J are TRBV5-1 and TRBJ1-5, with 11 bases fitting TRBD1. Germline V gives CDR1 SGHRS, CDR2 YFSETQ. The CDR3 extends over 14 amino acids. In nucleotides, the CDR3 is TGTGCCAGCAGCTCGGGACAGGGGGATCAGCCCCAGCATTTT. It translates to CASSSGQGDQPQHF.

This clonotype appeared many times. The CDR3 DNA sequence: TGTGCCAGCAGTTTTGGGGGACAGGGTCAGAACACTGAAGCTTTCTTT. Translated: CASSFGGQGQNTEAFF. The rearrangement joins TRBV12-3 or TRBV12-4 to TRBJ1-1, with 9 bases fitting TRBD1. Germline trimming cut 3 bases from V and 1 base from J; bases unmatched to any gene: 6. The CDR3 spans 16 residues.

This clonotype was detected ten times or more. The chain couples TRBV24-1 to TRBJ2-2; D gene uncertain. The CDR3 extends over 14 amino acids. CDR1 is KGHDR and CDR2 is SFDVKD in the germline V gene. V was pared by 4 bases and J by 5 bases, with 10 bases between. This CDR3 is CATSEQTKTGELFF. The CDR3 DNA follows: TGTGCCACCAGTGAACAGACAAAAACCGGGGAGCTGTTTTTT.

This clonotype showed up just a few times. The gene calls are TRBV19 and TRBJ1-6, with D perhaps TRBD1 (6 bases). V shed 4 bases and J shed 3 bases, with 10 bases lying between them. There are 15 residues in the CDR3. Germline CDR1 and CDR2: LNHDA and SQIVND (reference sequence). The CDR3 here is CASSSRGLYNSPLHF. The CDR3 region has the DNA TGTGCCAGTAGTAGCCGGGGGCTCTATAATTCACCCCTCCACTTT. The full variable domain, its missing parts supplied by reference TRBV19 and TRBJ1-6, is DGGITQSPKYLFRKEGQNVTLSCEQNLNHDAMYWYRQDPGQGLRLIYYSQIVNDFQKGDIAEGYSVSREKKESFPLTVTSAQKNPTAFYLCASSSRGLYNSPLHFGNGTRLTVT.

The chain employs TRBV27 and TRBJ1-1, with 7 positions matching TRBD1. This CDR3 is built from 14 residues. Germline V gene lookup returns CDR1 MNHEY and CDR2 SMNVEV (reference sequence). V lost 5 bases to trimming and J lost 3 bases; unmatched junction nucleotides: 6. CDR3 DNA: TGTGCCAGCAGTCGACAGGGTTTTTACACTGAAGCTTTCTTT. Amino acid sequence: CASSRQGFYTEAFF.

This clonotype was observed many times. This chain links TRBV12-3 or TRBV12-4 with TRBJ1-1, with 12 positions matching TRBD1. This CDR3 is 18 amino acids long. The V segment lost 1 base and the J segment 0 bases; nucleotides outside the gene matches: 6. The CDR3 DNA sequence: TGTGCCAGCAGTTTAGAGGGGACAGGGGGCCCGCTGAACACTGAAGCTTTCTTT. This codes for CASSLEGTGGPLNTEAFF.

Concerning this clonotype itself: This may be a read error, as it is one base from a much larger clone. The rearrangement joins TRBV11-2 to TRBJ1-2; D uncertain. This CDR3 region has 13 residues. The V gene's germline CDR1 is SGHAT and CDR2 FQNNGV. The CDR3 reads CASSPDTYYGYPF. The CDR3 bases are TGTGCCAGCAGCCCCGACACATACTATGGCTACCCCTTC.

This clonotype was detected many times. This rearrangement joins TRBV12-3 or TRBV12-4 to TRBJ2-5; TRBD1 agrees at 10 bases. This CDR3 is built from 14 residues. V lost 8 bases to trimming and J lost 5 bases; unmatched junction nucleotides: 8. As DNA, the CDR3 is TGTGCCAGCTTGGGACAGGGGTATTCCGAGACCCAGTACTTC. Translating gives CASLGQGYSETQYF.

This clonotype was recorded many times. The chain combines TRBV7-9 with TRBJ1-4; the D gene is possibly TRBD1 (5 bases). V was shortened by 2 bases and J by 8 bases, with 15 bases between the two germline ends. Germline CDR1 reads SEHNR; CDR2 reads FQNEAQ (reference sequence). This CDR3 is built from 15 residues. The DNA of the CDR3 is TGTGCCAGCAGCTTAAGGAACCAGGGTAACGAAAAACTGTTTTTT. Encoded protein: CASSLRNQGNEKLFF.

This clonotype occurred many times. The chain uses TRBV7-9 and TRBJ1-2, with 12 bases fitting TRBD1. CDR1 SEHNR and CDR2 FQNEAQ come from the germline V gene (reference sequence). This CDR3 comprises 15 residues. Trimming took 3 bases from V and 6 from J; bases not matched to a gene: 5. Here the CDR3 reads CASSLAGQGAHGYTF. CDR3 nucleotides: TGTGCCAGCAGCTTGGCGGGACAGGGGGCGCATGGCTACACCTTC.

This chain links TRBV29-1 with TRBJ1-1, with D possibly being TRBD1 (5 bases). V was shortened by 3 bases and J by 6 bases, with 20 bases between the two germline ends. This CDR3 has 15 residues. Germline lookup yields CDR1 SQVTM and CDR2 ANQGSEA. CDR3 nucleotides: TGCAGCGTTGACGGATTGGGGCAGGGAGGCGCTGAAGCTTTCTTT. Translation gives CSVDGLGQGGAEAFF.

This chain connects TRBV7-8 to TRBJ1-1, with D possibly TRBD1 on 6 matching bases. The end of the DNA fits TRBJ2-1 better, so the J call may be wrong. The CDR3 extends over 13 amino acids. The germline gives CDR1 SGHVS, CDR2 FQNEAQ. This CDR3 is CASSQRTDNEQFF. CDR3 nucleotides: TGTGCCAGCAGCCAGAGGACAGACAATGAGCAGTTCTTC.

The V call is TRBV29-1, the J call TRBJ2-7; TRBD1 matches at 9 bases. V was pared by 8 bases and J by 1 base, with 3 bases of the junction left unmatched. CDR1 is SQVTM, CDR2 ANQGSEA, per germline. The length of the CDR3 is 12 residues. The CDR3 DNA reads as TGCAGCTTGGGGACAGGGTCCTACGAGCAGTACTTC. It specifies CSLGTGSYEQYF.